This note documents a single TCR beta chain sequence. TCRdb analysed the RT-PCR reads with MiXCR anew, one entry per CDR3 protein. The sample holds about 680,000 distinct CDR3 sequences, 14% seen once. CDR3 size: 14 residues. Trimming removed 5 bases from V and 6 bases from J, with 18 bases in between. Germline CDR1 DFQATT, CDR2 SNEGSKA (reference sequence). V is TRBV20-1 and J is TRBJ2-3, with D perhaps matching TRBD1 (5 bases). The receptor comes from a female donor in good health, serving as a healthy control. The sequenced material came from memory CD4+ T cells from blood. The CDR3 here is CSAPQGGAWDTQYF. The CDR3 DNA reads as TGCAGTGCTCCTCAGGGTGGCGCGTGGGATACGCAGTATTTT.